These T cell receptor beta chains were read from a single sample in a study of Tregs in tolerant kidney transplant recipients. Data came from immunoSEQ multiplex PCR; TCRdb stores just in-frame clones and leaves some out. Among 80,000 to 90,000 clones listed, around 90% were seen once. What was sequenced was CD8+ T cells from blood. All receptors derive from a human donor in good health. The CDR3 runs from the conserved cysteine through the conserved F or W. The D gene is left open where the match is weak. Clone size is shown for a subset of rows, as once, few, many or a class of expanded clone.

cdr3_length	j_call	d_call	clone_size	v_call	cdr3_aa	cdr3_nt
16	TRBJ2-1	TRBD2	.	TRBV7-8	CASSPLRASGSYEQFF	TGTGCCAGCAGCCCCCTCCGGGCTAGCGGGAGTTATGAGCAGTTCTTC
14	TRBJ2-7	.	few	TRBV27	CASSSGDSSYEQYF	TGTGCCAGCAGTTCAGGGGATAGCTCCTACGAGCAGTACTTC
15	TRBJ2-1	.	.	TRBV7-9	CASSASGAVYNEQFF	TGTGCCAGCAGCGCATCAGGGGCGGTGTACAATGAGCAGTTCTTC
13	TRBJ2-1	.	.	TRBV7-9	CASRPGVLNEQFF	TGTGCCAGCAGGCCGGGGGTTCTGAATGAGCAGTTCTTC
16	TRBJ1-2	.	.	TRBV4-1	CASSQVHQPLNYGYTF	TGCGCCAGCAGCCAAGTACACCAGCCCTTAAACTATGGCTACACCTTC
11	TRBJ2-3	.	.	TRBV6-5	CASMGLDTQYF	TGTGCCAGCATGGGGCTAGATACGCAGTATTTT
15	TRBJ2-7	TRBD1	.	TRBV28	CASSPRTGIPSEQYF	TGTGCCAGCAGCCCTAGGACAGGGATACCGAGCGAGCAGTACTTC
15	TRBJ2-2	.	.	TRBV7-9	CASSLIRSDTGELFF	TGTGCCAGCAGCTTAATACGGTCGGACACCGGGGAGCTGTTTTTT
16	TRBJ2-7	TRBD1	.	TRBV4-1	CASSQRGAGQGWEQYF	TGCGCCAGCAGCCAAAGGGGGGCGGGACAGGGGTGGGAGCAGTACTTC
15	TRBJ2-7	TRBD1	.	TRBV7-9	CASSPGQGPTYEQYF	TGTGCCAGCAGCCCGGGACAGGGGCCTACCTACGAGCAGTACTTC
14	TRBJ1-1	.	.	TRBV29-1	CSVEQGRMNTEAFF	TGCAGCGTTGAACAGGGAAGGATGAACACTGAAGCTTTCTTT
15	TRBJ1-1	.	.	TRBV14	CASSHFGVGNTEAFF	TGTGCCAGCAGCCATTTTGGGGTTGGGAACACTGAAGCTTTCTTT
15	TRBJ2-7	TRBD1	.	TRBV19	CASSILGQGRYEQYF	TGTGCCAGTAGTATTTTGGGACAGGGGCGCTACGAGCAGTACTTC
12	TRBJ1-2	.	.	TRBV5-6	CASSEGGSGYTF	TGTGCCAGCAGCGAGGGGGGTTCTGGCTACACCTTC
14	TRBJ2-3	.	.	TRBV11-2	CASSRTSGRDTQYF	TGTGCCAGCAGCCGGACGAGCGGGCGGGATACGCAGTATTTT
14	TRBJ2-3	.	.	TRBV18	CASSLLKWTDTQYF	TGTGCCAGCTCACTACTTAAGTGGACAGATACGCAGTATTTT
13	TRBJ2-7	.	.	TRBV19	CASSLVPSYEQYF	TGTGCCAGTAGTTTGGTTCCCTCCTACGAGCAGTACTTC
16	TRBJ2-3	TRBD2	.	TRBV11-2	CASSSWTSGGTDTQYF	TGTGCCAGCAGCTCCTGGACTAGTGGTGGCACAGATACGCAGTATTTT
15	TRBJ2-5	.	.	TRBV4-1	CASSQAHWTEETQYF	TGCGCCAGCAGCCAAGCGCACTGGACAGAAGAGACCCAGTACTTC
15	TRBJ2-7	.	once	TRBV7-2	CASSLAVPTRYEQYF	TGTGCCAGCAGCTTAGCGGTTCCGACCCGCTACGAGCAGTACTTC
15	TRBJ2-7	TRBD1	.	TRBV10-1	CANQGQGAVAYEQYF	TGCGCCAACCAAGGACAGGGGGCAGTCGCCTACGAGCAGTACTTC
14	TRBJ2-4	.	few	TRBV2	CASSEGRGWDIQYF	TGTGCCAGCAGTGAAGGCAGGGGATGGGACATTCAGTACTTC
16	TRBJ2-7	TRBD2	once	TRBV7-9	CASSHGLAESSYEQYF	TGTGCCAGCAGCCACGGACTAGCGGAAAGCTCCTACGAGCAGTACTTC
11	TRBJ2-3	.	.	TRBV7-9	CASSSNGTQYF	TGTGCCAGCAGCAGCAACGGTACGCAGTATTTT
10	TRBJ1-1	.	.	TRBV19	CASVAGAAFF	TGTGCCAGTGTGGCGGGGGCGGCTTTCTTT
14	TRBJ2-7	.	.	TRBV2	CASSEAKFSYEQYF	TGTGCCAGCAGTGAAGCAAAATTCTCCTACGAGCAGTACTTC
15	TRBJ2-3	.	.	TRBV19	CASSLFETAKDTQYF	TGTGCCAGTAGCCTTTTCGAGACAGCGAAGGATACGCAGTATTTT
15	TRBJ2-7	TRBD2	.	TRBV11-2	CASSPGLADRNEQYF	TGTGCCAGCAGCCCGGGACTAGCGGATAGGAACGAGCAGTACTTC
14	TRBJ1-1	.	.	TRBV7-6	CASSSTQGSTEAFF	TGTGCCAGCAGCTCCACTCAGGGGTCCACTGAAGCTTTCTTT
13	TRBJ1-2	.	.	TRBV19	CATETRENYGYTF	TGTGCCACCGAAACCCGCGAAAACTATGGCTACACCTTC
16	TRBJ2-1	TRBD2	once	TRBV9	CASSPGLAGWYNEQFF	TGTGCCAGCAGCCCGGGACTAGCGGGGTGGTACAATGAGCAGTTCTTC
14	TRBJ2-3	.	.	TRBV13	CASSPEFGLDTQYF	TGTGCCAGCAGCCCCGAGTTCGGGTTAGATACGCAGTATTTT
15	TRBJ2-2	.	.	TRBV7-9	CASSPKTGNTGELFF	TGTGCCAGCAGCCCAAAGACAGGGAACACCGGGGAGCTGTTTTTT
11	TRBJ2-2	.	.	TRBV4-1	CASSHTGELFF	TGCGCCAGCAGCCACACCGGGGAGCTGTTTTTT
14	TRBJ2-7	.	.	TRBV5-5	CASSLEADSYEQYF	TGTGCCAGCAGCTTGGAGGCGGATTCCTACGAGCAGTACTTC